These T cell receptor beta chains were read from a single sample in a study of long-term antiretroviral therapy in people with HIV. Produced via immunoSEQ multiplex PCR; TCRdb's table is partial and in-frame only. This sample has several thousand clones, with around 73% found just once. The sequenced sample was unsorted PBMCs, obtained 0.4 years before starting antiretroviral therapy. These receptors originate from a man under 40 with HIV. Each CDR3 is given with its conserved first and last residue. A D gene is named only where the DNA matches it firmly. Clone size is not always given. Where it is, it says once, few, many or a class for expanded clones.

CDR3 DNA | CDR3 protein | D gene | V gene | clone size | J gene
TGTGCCAGCAGCTTAGGCGGGGGGAACCCCTACCAAGAGACCCAGTACTTC | CASSLGGGNPYQETQYF | TRBD2 | TRBV5-4 | NA | TRBJ2-5
TGTGCCAGCAGCTTAGGGCAGGACCCTCCTGGCTACACCTTC | CASSLGQDPPGYTF | NA | TRBV7-6 | NA | TRBJ1-2
TGTGCCAGCGGGCAATCGACGGGAAACGAGCAGTACTTC | CASGQSTGNEQYF | NA | TRBV13 | few | TRBJ2-7
TGTGCCAGTAGTATTCGGCAATCCTACGAGCAGTACTTC | CASSIRQSYEQYF | NA | TRBV19 | NA | TRBJ2-7
TGTGCCAGCAGTCGCGGGATCCGGGGCTACGAGCAGTACTTC | CASSRGIRGYEQYF | NA | TRBV6-5 | NA | TRBJ2-7
TGTGCCAGCAGTGAACCCCGCGGGTACTACAATGAGCAGTTCTTC | CASSEPRGYYNEQFF | NA | TRBV6-1 | NA | TRBJ2-1
TGTGCCAGCAGCGTTGACAGGGGCGCGGGATATGGCTACACCTTC | CASSVDRGAGYGYTF | TRBD1 | TRBV7-2 | NA | TRBJ1-2
TGTGCCAGCAGGTCGACAGATAACTATGGCTACACCTTC | CASRSTDNYGYTF | NA | TRBV7-9 | NA | TRBJ1-2
TGCAGCGTAACAAGCGGACAGGGGGATGGCTACACCTTC | CSVTSGQGDGYTF | TRBD1 | TRBV29-1 | NA | TRBJ1-2
TGTGCCAGCAGCTCGGGCTTAAGCTATGGCTACACCTTC | CASSSGLSYGYTF | NA | TRBV28 | NA | TRBJ1-2
TGTGCCAGCAGCGGGGGACTAGCGGGGAACAATGAGCAGTTCTTC | CASSGGLAGNNEQFF | TRBD2 | TRBV9 | NA | TRBJ2-1
TGTGCCAGCAGCCAAGAGGGCAGGGCTGGAAACACCATATATTTT | CASSQEGRAGNTIYF | NA | TRBV4-2 | NA | TRBJ1-3
TGTGCCAGCAGCTACCAGAACTCGAACACTGAAGCTTTCTTT | CASSYQNSNTEAFF | NA | TRBV6-5 | NA | TRBJ1-1
TGTGCCAGCAGCTTAGGGTTGAATTCACCCCTCCACTTT | CASSLGLNSPLHF | NA | TRBV7-2 | NA | TRBJ1-6
TGTGCCTGGAGTGTTTACGGGAGGCCAGATACGCAGTATTTT | CAWSVYGRPDTQYF | TRBD2 | TRBV30 | NA | TRBJ2-3
TGTGCCAGCAGATCCGGACAGGGGGCGAGGGGCTACACCTTC | CASRSGQGARGYTF | TRBD1 | TRBV27 | NA | TRBJ1-2
TGTGCCAGCAGTGTGGAAGGATTTAATGAGCAGTTCTTC | CASSVEGFNEQFF | NA | TRBV6-1 | NA | TRBJ2-1
TGTGCCAGCAGTCACGACAGAGGTGGCTACACCTTC | CASSHDRGGYTF | NA | TRBV5-5 | NA | TRBJ1-2
TGTGCCAGCAGCAAAGGAGGAAGTGGGGACAGGGAGCTTTACGAGCAGTACTTC | CASSKGGSGDRELYEQYF | NA | TRBV21-1 | NA | TRBJ2-7
TGTGCCAGCTCACCATCTGGACAGGCCTACGAGCAGTACTTC | CASSPSGQAYEQYF | TRBD1 | TRBV18 | NA | TRBJ2-7
TGTGCCAGCAGCCGGACAGGGGCAGATTACGAGCAGTACTTC | CASSRTGADYEQYF | TRBD1 | TRBV7-8 | NA | TRBJ2-7
TGCGCCAGCAGTGCTTTCACCCTGAACACTGAAGCTTTCTTT | CASSAFTLNTEAFF | NA | TRBV10-2 | NA | TRBJ1-1
TGCGCCAGCAGCTCAGCCCCCGGGACAGGGACCTACGAGCAGTACTTC | CASSSAPGTGTYEQYF | TRBD1 | TRBV5-1 | NA | TRBJ2-7
TGTGCCAGCAGTTTACCCAGACAGGTTCTAACCTACGAGCAGTACTTC | CASSLPRQVLTYEQYF | NA | TRBV28 | NA | TRBJ2-7
TGCGCCAGCAGCCAAGGAGTGGCCCCCCGTGCAACTAATGAAAAACTGTTTTTT | CASSQGVAPRATNEKLFF | NA | TRBV4-1 | NA | TRBJ1-4
TGCGCCAGCAGCTTGGACAGCTATAGCAATCAGCCCCAGCATTTT | CASSLDSYSNQPQHF | NA | TRBV5-1 | NA | TRBJ1-5
TGTGCCAGCGGAATGGGGAGGGCTAGCAATCAGCCCCAGCATTTT | CASGMGRASNQPQHF | NA | TRBV27 | NA | TRBJ1-5
TGTGCCAGCATTAGCGGACTCACCTACGAGCAGTACTTC | CASISGLTYEQYF | NA | TRBV2 | NA | TRBJ2-7
TGTGCCAGCAGTGAGGTCCTAAAGGGGGGAAACATTCAGTACTTC | CASSEVLKGGNIQYF | NA | TRBV2 | NA | TRBJ2-4
TGCGCCAGCAGCTCCCAGGGGGCAGGGGACTATGGCTACACCTTC | CASSSQGAGDYGYTF | TRBD1 | TRBV5-1 | NA | TRBJ1-2
TGTGCCAGCAGTTTGGACCGCCGTGTGAGAACCCAGTACTTC | CASSLDRRVRTQYF | NA | TRBV6-1 | NA | TRBJ2-5
TGTGCCAGTAGCCAGACAGGGGCTGGCACAGATACGCAGTATTTT | CASSQTGAGTDTQYF | TRBD1 | TRBV19 | NA | TRBJ2-3
TGTGCCAGCACCCCCCGGGACACGGGCCACCCCGAGCAGTACTTC | CASTPRDTGHPEQYF | NA | TRBV7-8 | NA | TRBJ2-7
TGTGCCAGCAGTCCCCTAGGGGTCTACGAGCAGTACTTC | CASSPLGVYEQYF | NA | TRBV28 | NA | TRBJ2-7
TGCAGCGTTGAATACCGGGAGTATGGGGAGCTGTTTTTT | CSVEYREYGELFF | NA | TRBV29-1 | NA | TRBJ2-2
TGTGCCAGCAGTTACCGACAAGAGACCCAGTACTTC | CASSYRQETQYF | NA | TRBV6-5 | NA | TRBJ2-5